This TCR beta chain was retrieved from a study of CD8 T cells in ankylosing spondylitis. General study findings and limits: Earlier reports found some motif variants in synovial fluid and blood in reactive arthritis. Disease-associated clones were reportedly significantly overrepresented in matched ankylosing spondylitis synovial fluid. Researchers report that disease-linked clones proved CD8+ and relatively rare in peripheral blood. What appeared characteristic of ankylosing spondylitis blood was a TCR beta motif of several highly homologous variants.

TCR beta libraries were made by quantitative 5'-RACE with molecular barcodes. One entry per CDR3 protein, called by TCRdb with MiXCR from the 5' RACE reads. This table holds about 440,000 distinct CDR3 sequences, over 15% found once. This clonotype was found a few times. Its antigen is unidentified. This CDR3 comprises 16 residues. Germline CDR1 DFQATT, CDR2 SNEGSKA (reference sequence). The V segment lost 0 bases and the J segment 4 bases; nucleotides outside the gene matches: 7. The V call is TRBV20-1, the J call TRBJ2-3; 10 nucleotides align to TRBD1. The source is a male donor with ankylosing spondylitis. Sequencing input: blood, either unsorted or a sorted T cell fraction (not recorded which). Here the CDR3 reads CSARDLDRGSSDTQYF. The CDR3 nucleotides read TGCAGTGCTAGAGACTTGGACAGGGGGTCGTCAGATACGCAGTATTTT.